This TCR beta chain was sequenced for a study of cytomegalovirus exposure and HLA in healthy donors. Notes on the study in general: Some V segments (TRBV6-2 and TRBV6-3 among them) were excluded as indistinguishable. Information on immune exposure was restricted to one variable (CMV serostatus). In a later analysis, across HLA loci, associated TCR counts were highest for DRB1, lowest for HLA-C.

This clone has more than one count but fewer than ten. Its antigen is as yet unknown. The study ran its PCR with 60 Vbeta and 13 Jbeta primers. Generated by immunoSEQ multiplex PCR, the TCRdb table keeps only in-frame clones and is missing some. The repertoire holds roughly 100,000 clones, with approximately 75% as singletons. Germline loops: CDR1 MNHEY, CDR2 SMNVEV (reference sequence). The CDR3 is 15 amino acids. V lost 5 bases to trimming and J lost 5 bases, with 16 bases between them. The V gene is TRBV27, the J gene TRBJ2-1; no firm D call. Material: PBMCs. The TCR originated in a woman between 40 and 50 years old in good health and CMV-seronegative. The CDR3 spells CASSLDLGANNEQFF. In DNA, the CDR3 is TGTGCCAGCAGTCTCGACTTAGGAGCCAACAATGAGCAGTTCTTC.